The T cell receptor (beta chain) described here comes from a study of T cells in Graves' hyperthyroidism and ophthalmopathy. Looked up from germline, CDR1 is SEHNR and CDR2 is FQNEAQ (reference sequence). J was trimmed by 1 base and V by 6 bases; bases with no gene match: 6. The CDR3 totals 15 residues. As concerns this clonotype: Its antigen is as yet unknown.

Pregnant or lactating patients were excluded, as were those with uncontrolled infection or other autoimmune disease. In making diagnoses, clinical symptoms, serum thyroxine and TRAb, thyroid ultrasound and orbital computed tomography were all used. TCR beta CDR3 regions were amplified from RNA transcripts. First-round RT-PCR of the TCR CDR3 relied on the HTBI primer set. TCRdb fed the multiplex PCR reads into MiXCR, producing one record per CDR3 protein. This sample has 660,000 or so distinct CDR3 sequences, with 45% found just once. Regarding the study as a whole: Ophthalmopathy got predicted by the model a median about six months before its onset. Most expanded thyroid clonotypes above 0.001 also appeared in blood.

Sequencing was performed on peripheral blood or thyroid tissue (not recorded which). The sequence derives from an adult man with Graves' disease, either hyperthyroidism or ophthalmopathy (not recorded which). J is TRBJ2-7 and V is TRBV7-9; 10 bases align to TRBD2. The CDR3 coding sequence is TGTGCCAGCAGTCAGACTAGCGGGCAATCCTACGAGCAGTACTTC. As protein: CASSQTSGQSYEQYF.